This T cell receptor (beta chain) was observed in a study of cytomegalovirus exposure and HLA in healthy donors. Overall study: Some 85 million unique TCRs, all from HLA-typed donors, were included in an early release of the data. Study-wide results and caveats: Cytomegalovirus association was listed for around 180 TCR beta chains.

This CDR3 region has 16 residues. Trimming shortened V by 0 bases and J by 5 bases, and 17 bases separated the two germline ends. Vbeta (60) and Jbeta (13) primers were used in the PCR. Using immunoSEQ multiplex PCR, the repertoire was profiled, and TCRdb retains in-frame clones only, with some absent. The sample has 150,000 to 200,000 clones, roughly two thirds seen once. On this clone: The antigen remains undetermined.

This chain joins TRBV23-1 and TRBJ2-7; no clear D. TRBV23-1 is annotated as an ORF whose role is uncertain. Material: PBMCs. The sequence was obtained from a woman between 18 and 29 years old in good health and CMV-seropositive. Here the CDR3 reads CASSQSRRSQYHEQYF. CDR3 coding DNA: TGCGCCAGCAGTCAATCCCGCCGGAGTCAGTATCACGAGCAGTACTTC.